The rows below give T cell receptor beta chains drawn from one sample of a study of blood T cell repertoires in COVID-19. Assay: immunoSEQ multiplex PCR; the TCRdb copy retains only in-frame clones and omits some. The sample gives 130,000 to 150,000 clones, around 85% of which show up once; around 10% is in the top ten. The sequenced material came from PBMCs or T cells enriched from blood (not recorded which). The receptors here all came from a man aged 45-60 years who had recovered from COVID-19. CDR3s include the opening cysteine and the closing phenylalanine or tryptophan.

TRBV19,CASSRASGGADTQYF
TRBV6-1,CASSEIGSNQPQHF
TRBV7-8,CASSFRRDRPYEQYF
TRBV7-2,CASSLHLLAGGYNEQFF
TRBV9,CASSVVLEGGEQYF
TRBV19,CASSKEASASSYEQYF
TRBV7-6,CASSLEAGGGGQPQHF
TRBV6-4,CASSDTPGTKNTEAFF
TRBV3-1/TRBV3-2,CASSQGGTGGYEQYF
TRBV5-1,CASSLGQGPGYTF
TRBV28,CASRSGQGNTEAFF
TRBV7-9,CASSPPGQPVAKNIQYF
TRBV7-3,CASSLTPGTGYNEQFF
TRBV5-6,CASSLAEEGAQYF
TRBV28,CASSSFGGADTQYF
TRBV10-1,CASSLGQGGGYTF
TRBV4-1,CASSQREVGYTEAFF
TRBV11-3,CASSWATGTRNEQFF